The rows below give T cell receptor beta chains drawn from one sample of a study of identifying expanded T cells in peripheral blood. Profiling relied on immunoSEQ multiplex PCR, and the TCRdb table lists in-frame clones only, not all of them. The repertoire holds approximately 79,000 clones, roughly nine tenths seen once, with about 3.3% in the top ten. The sequenced material came from blood. The receptors were gathered from a person between 18 and 69 years old in good health. Each CDR3 is given with its conserved first and last residue.

V,CDR3
TRBV6-1,CASSGGLADGSGANVLTF
TRBV13,CASSTRWLPGDTGELFF
TRBV7-2,CASSLAPGYTTWETQYF
TRBV4-1,CASSHNRAAGSSTDTQYF
TRBV11-2,CASSSSRRTGEGYTF
TRBV5-6,CASSSDPYNEQFF
TRBV11-3,CASSLDNRGGADTQYF
TRBV29-1,CSVRRDSRGRGNEQFF
TRBV5-6,CASSSTGTGSYEQYF
TRBV29-1,CSARQSGGYTF
TRBV4-3,CASSRVPNTGELFF
TRBV15,CATSRGGTANYGYTF
TRBV18,CASSPPTGSGGNTIYF
TRBV2,CASSEALRGPFYGYTF
TRBV2,CASSREQTGELFF
TRBV7-6,CASSPDRGLNTEAFF
TRBV11-2,CASSLGQNYGYTF
TRBV5-1,CASSSGLAAYNEQFF
TRBV7-2,CASSLGSGETQYF
TRBV30,CAWSPIGVPGANVLTF
TRBV7-2,CASSLGRGRGNEQFF
TRBV10-3,CAISESTETQYF
TRBV18,CASSPPMNTEAFF
TRBV7-9,CASSLPKRLQETQYF
TRBV5-5,CASSLGAAGGYGYTF
TRBV28,CASSRGGDMNTEAFF
TRBV6-5,CASSYSAGADTQYF
TRBV5-1,CASSPRLLAGGPETQYF
TRBV18,CASSQEQGLETEAFF
TRBV10-3,CAIRALQGRPQHF
TRBV30,CAWGGQLNSPLHF
TRBV28,CASSPNPSGGSYEQYF
TRBV19,CASSYPSEYTEAFF
TRBV4-2,CASSQDVTGVIVSEQYF
TRBV19,CASSIVSGSNQPQHF
TRBV2,CASQWGRNYGYTF